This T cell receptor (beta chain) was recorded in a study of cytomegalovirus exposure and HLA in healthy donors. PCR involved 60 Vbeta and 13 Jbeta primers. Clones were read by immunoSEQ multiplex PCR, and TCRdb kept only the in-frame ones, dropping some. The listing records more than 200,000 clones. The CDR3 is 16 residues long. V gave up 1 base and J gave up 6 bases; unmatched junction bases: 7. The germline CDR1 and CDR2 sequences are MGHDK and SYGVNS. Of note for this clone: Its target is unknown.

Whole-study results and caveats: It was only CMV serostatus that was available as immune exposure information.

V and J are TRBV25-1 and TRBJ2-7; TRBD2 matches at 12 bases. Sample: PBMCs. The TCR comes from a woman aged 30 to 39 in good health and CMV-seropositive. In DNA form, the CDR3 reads TGTGCCAGCAGTGAATCCCTAGCGGGAGGGGGCGCCGAGCAGTACTTC. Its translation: CASSESLAGGGAEQYF.